The clone carrying this T cell receptor (beta chain) was found many times. Its antigen is unknown. TCRdb independently ran MiXCR on the 5' RACE reads; one entry per CDR3 protein. The sample carries about 5,100 distinct CDR3 sequences, approximately 6.5% recorded once. V lost 6 bases, J lost 0 bases, and 11 bases lay in between. CDR1 LNHDA and CDR2 SQIVND come from the germline V gene (reference sequence). The CDR3 is made up of 14 amino acids. These data belong to a study of spatial heterogeneity in lung cancer. Time point specified: sample taken at primary tumor resection. Overall study results and limits: The study found that expanded intratumoral alpha and beta TCR counts tracked tumor mutation counts.

This chain connects TRBV19 to TRBJ2-5; D unclear. Material: lung tumor tissue, obtained at surgery. The TCR sequence derives from a male donor with early-stage non-small cell lung cancer. In nucleotides, the CDR3 is TGTGCCAGTAGAAAACAGAGTAACCAAGAGACCCAGTACTTC. This translates into CASRKQSNQETQYF.